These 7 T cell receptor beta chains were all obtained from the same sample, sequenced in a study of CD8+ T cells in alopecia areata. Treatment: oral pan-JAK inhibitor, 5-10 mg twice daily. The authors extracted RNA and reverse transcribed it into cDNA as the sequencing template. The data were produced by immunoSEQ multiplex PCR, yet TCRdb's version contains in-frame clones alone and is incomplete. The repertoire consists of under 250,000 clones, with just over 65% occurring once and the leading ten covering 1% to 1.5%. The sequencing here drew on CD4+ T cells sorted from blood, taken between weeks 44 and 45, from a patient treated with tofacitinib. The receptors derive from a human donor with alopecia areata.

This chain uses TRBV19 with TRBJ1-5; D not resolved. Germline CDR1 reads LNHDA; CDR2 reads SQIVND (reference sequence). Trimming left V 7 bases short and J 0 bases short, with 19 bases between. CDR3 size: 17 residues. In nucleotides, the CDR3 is TGTGCCAGTAAAGGTGAGGGTGGCAGTAATAGCAATCAGCCCCAGCATTTT. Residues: CASKGEGGSNSNQPQHF.

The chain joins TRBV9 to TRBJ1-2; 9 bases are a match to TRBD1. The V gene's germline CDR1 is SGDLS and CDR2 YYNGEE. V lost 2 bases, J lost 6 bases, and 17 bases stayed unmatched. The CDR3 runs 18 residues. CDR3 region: CASSVSADRGLLGDGYTF. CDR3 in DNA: TGTGCCAGCAGCGTCAGCGCGGACAGGGGCCTTTTGGGGGATGGCTACACCTTC.

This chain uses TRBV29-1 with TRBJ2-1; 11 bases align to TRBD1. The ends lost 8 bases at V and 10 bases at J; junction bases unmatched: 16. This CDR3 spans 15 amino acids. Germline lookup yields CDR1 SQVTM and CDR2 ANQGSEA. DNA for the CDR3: TGCAGCCCCGGGACAGGGGGATCAAATGGTGGGGAGCAGTTCTTC. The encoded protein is CSPGTGGSNGGEQFF.

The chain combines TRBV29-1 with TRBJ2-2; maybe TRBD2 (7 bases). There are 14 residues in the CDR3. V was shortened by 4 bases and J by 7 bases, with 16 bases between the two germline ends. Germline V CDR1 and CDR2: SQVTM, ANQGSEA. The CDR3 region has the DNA TGCAGCGTTGGATTTGGGGGGGCACTCGGGGAGCTGTTTTTT. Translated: CSVGFGGALGELFF.

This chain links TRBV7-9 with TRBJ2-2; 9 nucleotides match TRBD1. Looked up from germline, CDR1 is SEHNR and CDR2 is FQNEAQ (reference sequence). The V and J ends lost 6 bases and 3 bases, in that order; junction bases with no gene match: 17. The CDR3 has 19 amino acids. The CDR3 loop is CASRHIFGTGMVDTGELFF. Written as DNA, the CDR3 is TGTGCCAGCAGACATATTTTTGGGACAGGGATGGTGGACACCGGGGAGCTGTTTTTT.

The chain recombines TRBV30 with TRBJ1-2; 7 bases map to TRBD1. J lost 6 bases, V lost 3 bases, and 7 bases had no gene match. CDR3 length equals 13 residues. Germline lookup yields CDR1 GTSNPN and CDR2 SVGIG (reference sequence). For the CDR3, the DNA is TGTGCCTGGAGCACAGGGGTATCGGATGGCTACACCTTC. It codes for CAWSTGVSDGYTF.

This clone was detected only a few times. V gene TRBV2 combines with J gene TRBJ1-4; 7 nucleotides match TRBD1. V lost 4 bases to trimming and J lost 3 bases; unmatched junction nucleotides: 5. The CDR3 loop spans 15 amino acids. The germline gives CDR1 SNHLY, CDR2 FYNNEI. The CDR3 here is CASSANRGPNEKLFF. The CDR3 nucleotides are TGTGCCAGCAGTGCAAACAGGGGACCTAATGAAAAACTGTTTTTT.